This T cell receptor beta chain was documented in a study of shared clonotypes between healthy human individuals. Repertoires were generated with immunoSEQ multiplex PCR, while TCRdb's copy carries only in-frame clones and drops some. The sample holds approximately 1.5 million clones, 95% to 99% seen once. The specimen sequenced was naive CD4+ T cells sorted from blood. This sample's subset: CD45RA+ positively selected. This clonotype originated in a young man in good health.

CDR3 coding DNA: TGTGCCAGCAGCTTGGGGGAGCGGCGGTACACAGATACGCAGTATTTT. Translating it yields CASSLGERRYTDTQYF. The chain recombines TRBV11-3 with TRBJ2-3; D is possibly TRBD1 or TRBD2 (5 bases each). Germline CDR1 and CDR2: SGHNT and YENEEA. The CDR3 is made up of 16 amino acids. Trimming shortened V by 3 bases and J by 2 bases, and 15 bases separated the two germline ends.